The clone carrying this TCR beta chain was seen more than once but under ten times. This entry belongs to a study of CD8 T cells in ankylosing spondylitis. TCRdb analysed the 5' RACE reads with MiXCR anew, one entry per CDR3 protein. The table lists under 300,000 distinct CDR3 sequences, around 9.2% of them singletons. Sequencing was done on a sample of blood, either unsorted or a sorted T cell fraction (not recorded which). The clonotype comes from a male donor with ankylosing spondylitis or in good health (not recorded which).

The CDR3 region has the DNA TGCAGTGCTCTCCAGGGACCCCAAGAGACCCAGTACTTC. Protein: CSALQGPQETQYF. This chain joins TRBV20-1 and TRBJ2-5; possibly TRBD1 or TRBD2 for D (5 bases each). The germline V gene has CDR1 DFQATT and CDR2 SNEGSKA (reference sequence). The ends were cut back, 5 bases at V and 1 base at J, with 11 bases in the middle. The CDR3 consists of 13 residues.